This T cell receptor beta chain was sequenced in a study of cytomegalovirus exposure and HLA in healthy donors. Study-wide context: The platform used for the 120 or so validation repertoires matched that of the roughly 670 first-cohort repertoires, a later analysis reported. Points from the study as a whole: Reports showed the classifier diagnosing cytomegalovirus status with high specificity and sensitivity. Rare TCR sequences predominated, though certain public TCRs were found in many donors. The finding came from a later analysis; first-cohort TCR clusters tended to co-occur in the approximately 120 validation repertoires.

Trimming stripped 3 bases from V and 6 bases from J, with 14 bases between. Germline V CDR1 and CDR2: MNHEY, SMNVEV (reference sequence). The CDR3 extends over 14 amino acids. Turning to this clone: Its antigen is as yet unknown.

Generated by immunoSEQ multiplex PCR, the TCRdb table keeps only in-frame clones and is missing some. The top ten clones hold around 1.7% of a sample with tens of thousands of clones, about 89% of them seen once. This TCR derives from a woman aged 18-29 years in good health and CMV-seronegative. Sequencing was done on a sample of PBMCs. The genes are TRBV27 and TRBJ1-1; a possible D gene is TRBD1 (5 bases). Written as DNA, the CDR3 is TGTGCCAGCAGTTTTACTGGGACTTTAGCTGAAGCTTTCTTT. Its protein is CASSFTGTLAEAFF.